The 30 T cell receptor beta chains below all came from one sample that was sequenced in a study of siplizumab effects on memory and regulatory T cells. Profiled with immunoSEQ multiplex PCR; TCRdb holds only in-frame clones, not every one. The data hold roughly 92,000 clones, with about 94% observed a single time. Sequences were obtained from non-Treg CD4+ T cells sorted from blood. All receptors come from a human donor in good health.

The rearrangement uses TRBV6-6 and TRBJ2-7; 7 bases line up with TRBD2. Losses at the gene ends were 5 bases for V and 2 bases for J; bases not matched to a gene: 6. CDR1 is MNHNY and CDR2 is SVGAGI in the germline V gene (reference sequence). The CDR3 is 14 residues long. In DNA form, the CDR3 reads TGTGCCAGCAGTGCCTCCGGGACTACCTACGAGCAGTACTTC. Translating it yields CASSASGTTYEQYF.

V is TRBV5-1 and J is TRBJ1-3; 7 bases are shared with TRBD1. The CDR3 spans 14 residues. V lost 7 bases and J lost 4; bases outside the gene matches: 8. CDR1 SGHRS and CDR2 YFSETQ come from the germline V gene. Written as DNA, the CDR3 is TGCGCCAGCTCTTACAGGGGCTCGGGAAACACCATATATTTT. The encoded protein is CASSYRGSGNTIYF.

This rearrangement joins TRBV5-1 to TRBJ2-2, with 14 bases fitting TRBD2. The CDR3 sequence is 16 residues long. Looked up from germline, CDR1 is SGHRS and CDR2 is YFSETQ. The J segment lost 6 bases and the V segment lost 4 bases, leaving 5 bases of the junction unmatched. The DNA of the CDR3 is TGCGCCAGCAGCCGTGGACTAGCGGGAGGTTCCGGGGAGCTGTTTTTT. Amino acids: CASSRGLAGGSGELFF.

The rearrangement uses TRBV7-2 and TRBJ2-7; TRBD1 matches at 9 bases. The CDR3 runs 16 residues. Germline CDR1 reads SGHTA; CDR2 reads FQGNSA. Trimming cost V 1 base and J 8 bases; bases outside gene matches: 12. The chain's CDR3 is CASSLGGTGILGQQYF. DNA for the CDR3: TGTGCCAGCAGCTTAGGGGGGACAGGGATTCTCGGACAGCAGTACTTC.

The CDR3 coding sequence is TGTGCCAGCAGCGCCGGGAATTCACCCCTCCACTTT. It specifies CASSAGNSPLHF. This chain joins TRBV7-2 and TRBJ1-6; D uncertain. The CDR3 contains 12 residues. Between the trimmed V and J ends, which lost 5 bases and 7 bases, there was a span of 6 bases. In germline, CDR1 is SGHTA, CDR2 FQGNSA.

The chain links TRBV11-2 to TRBJ2-5; 7 bases align to TRBD1. The J segment lost 3 bases and the V segment lost 4 bases, leaving 2 bases of the junction unmatched. The germline V gene encodes CDR1 SGHAT and CDR2 FQNNGV. This CDR3 comprises 13 residues. CDR3: CASSYDREETQYF. CDR3 in DNA: TGTGCCAGCAGCTACGACAGGGAAGAGACCCAGTACTTC.

The V and J genes are TRBV11-3 and TRBJ2-7; 7 bases align to TRBD1. Per germline, CDR1 SGHNT and CDR2 YENEEA. The CDR3 totals 12 residues. The V segment lost 3 bases and the J segment 5 bases; nucleotides outside the gene matches: 1. CDR3 nucleotide sequence: TGTGCCAGCAGCTTTACAGGGGACGAGCAGTACTTC. Translation gives CASSFTGDEQYF.

The table lists this clone with a count of one. The chain has TRBV5-4 and TRBJ2-5; 7 nucleotides align to TRBD2. Germline V lookup: CDR1 SGHNT, CDR2 YYREEE (reference sequence). This CDR3 is built from 14 residues. V trimming: 1 base; J trimming: 1 base; junction bases outside the gene matches: 1. The chain's CDR3 is CASSLSGTQETQYF. CDR3 DNA: TGTGCCAGCAGCTTGAGCGGGACCCAAGAGACCCAGTACTTC. Based on the CDR3 plus reference TRBV5-4 and TRBJ2-5, the full variable domain is ETGVTQSPTHLIKTRGQQVTLRCSSQSGHNTVSWYQQALGQGPQFIFQYYREEENGRGNFPPRFSGLQFPNYSSELNVNALELDDSALYLCASSLSGTQETQYFGPGTRLLVL.

The table lists this clone with a count of one. V and J are TRBV9 and TRBJ1-5; 7 bases match TRBD1. There are 14 residues in the CDR3. Germline V CDR1 and CDR2: SGDLS, YYNGEE. V dropped 3 bases and J dropped 5; count of bases not matched to a gene: 5. In nucleotides, the CDR3 is TGTGCCAGCAGCGGTACAGGGGACGATCAGCCCCAGCATTTT. This sequence encodes CASSGTGDDQPQHF.

This chain uses TRBV6-5 with TRBJ1-2; D is ambiguous. CDR1 and CDR2 (germline): MNHEY, SVGAGI. Trimming shortened V by 5 bases and J by 2 bases, and 12 bases separated the two germline ends. This CDR3 has 14 amino acids. CDR3 loop: CASSRLSPNYGYTF. CDR3 coding DNA: TGTGCCAGCAGTCGACTGAGCCCCAACTATGGCTACACCTTC.

The chain carries TRBV5-1 and TRBJ2-3; 10 bases line up with TRBD2. Germline loops: CDR1 SGHRS, CDR2 YFSETQ. This CDR3 is 15 amino acids long. V dropped 4 bases and J dropped 1; count of bases not matched to a gene: 3. CDR3 sequence reads: CASSTSGERTDTQYF. The CDR3 DNA is TGCGCCAGCAGCACTAGCGGGGAACGCACAGATACGCAGTATTTT. The complete variable domain, with remaining parts taken from reference TRBV5-1 and TRBJ2-3, reads KAGVTQTPRYLIKTRGQQVTLSCSPISGHRSVSWYQQTPGQGLQFLFEYFSETQRNKGNFPGRFSGRQFSNSRSEMNVSTLELGDSALYLCASSTSGERTDTQYFGPGTRLTVL.

This clone appeared once. The V call is TRBV6-5, the J call TRBJ2-1; 8 bases fit TRBD2. J lost 4 bases, V lost 6 bases, and 2 bases had no gene match. This CDR3 region has 13 residues. The germline V gene encodes CDR1 MNHEY and CDR2 SVGAGI. The CDR3 loop is CASRGLAYNEQFF. DNA for the CDR3: TGTGCCAGCAGAGGACTAGCTTACAATGAGCAGTTCTTC.

The chain is built from TRBV5-4 and TRBJ2-2; either TRBD1 or TRBD2 may supply D (5 bases each). Germline CDR1 reads SGHNT; CDR2 reads YYREEE (reference sequence). The V and J ends lost 4 bases and 3 bases respectively, with 13 bases between them. The CDR3 length is 15 residues. CDR3 in DNA: TGTGCCAGCAGCCATCAGGGAGTAGACACCGGGGAGCTGTTTTTT. Residues: CASSHQGVDTGELFF.

This rearrangement joins TRBV6-5 to TRBJ1-2; 8 bases align to TRBD1. The J segment lost 4 bases and the V segment lost 5 bases, leaving 6 bases of the junction unmatched. The germline CDR1 and CDR2 sequences are MNHEY and SVGAGI. The CDR3 is 14 amino acids. CDR3 coding DNA: TGTGCCAGCAGTCGGGACAGGTCCTTCTATGGCTACACCTTC. Translating it yields CASSRDRSFYGYTF.

The chain combines TRBV5-1 with TRBJ2-1; 7 bases are shared with TRBD2. The CDR3 loop spans 14 amino acids. V lost 1 base and J lost 7; bases outside the gene matches: 5. Per the germline V gene, CDR1 is SGHRS and CDR2 is YFSETQ. This chain's CDR3 is CASSLRDYRNEQFF. CDR3 nucleotide sequence: TGCGCCAGCAGCTTGAGGGACTACCGTAATGAGCAGTTCTTC.

This clone appeared a few times. V gene TRBV5-1 combines with J gene TRBJ2-2, with TRBD2 matching over 9 bases. V lost 4 bases to trimming and J lost 4 bases; unmatched junction nucleotides: 5. This CDR3 has 15 amino acids. Germline CDR1 and CDR2: SGHRS and YFSETQ. The CDR3: CASSHGTSSTGELFF. In DNA form, the CDR3 reads TGCGCCAGCAGCCACGGGACTAGCAGCACCGGGGAGCTGTTTTTT.

The genes are TRBV7-9 and TRBJ2-2, with TRBD1 matching 8 bases. After removal of 5 bases from V and 1 base from J, the junction contained 9 bases not matched to a gene. CDR3 length equals 17 residues. Looked up from germline, CDR1 is SEHNR and CDR2 is FQNEAQ (reference sequence). In DNA form, the CDR3 reads TGTGCCAGCAGCCGATTTCCACAGGGGGGGAACACCGGGGAGCTGTTTTTT. It encodes CASSRFPQGGNTGELFF.

This clone turned up a few times. The CDR3: CASSAGAGGPSTGELFF. The CDR3 DNA follows: TGTGCCAGCAGCGCGGGAGCGGGAGGGCCATCCACCGGGGAGCTGTTTTTT. This chain links TRBV2 with TRBJ2-2; 10 positions match TRBD2. This CDR3 is built from 17 residues. With V trimmed by 6 bases and J by 4 bases, 11 bases remained unmatched. CDR1 SNHLY and CDR2 FYNNEI come from the germline V gene.

V and J are TRBV6-1 and TRBJ1-5; weak D call: TRBD1 (6 bases). From germline, CDR1 is MNHNS and CDR2 SASEGT. The CDR3 runs to 13 residues. The CDR3: CATQGLLNQPQHF. CDR3 coding DNA: TGTGCGACGCAGGGGCTGTTGAATCAGCCCCAGCATTTT.

This chain links TRBV7-9 with TRBJ2-5; D unclear. The CDR3 covers 13 residues. Trimming shortened V by 5 bases and J by 4 bases, and 11 bases separated the two germline ends. The germline gives CDR1 SEHNR, CDR2 FQNEAQ (reference sequence). The CDR3 DNA follows: TGTGCCAGCAGCCTGGCGCAGGTAGAGACCCAGTACTTC. Its translation: CASSLAQVETQYF.

The chain employs TRBV6-6 and TRBJ2-7; tentatively, D is TRBD1 or TRBD2 (7 bases each). The CDR3 contains 14 residues. Germline CDR1 reads MNHNY; CDR2 reads SVGAGI (reference sequence). V lost 4 bases to trimming and J lost 3 bases, with 13 bases between them. The CDR3 coding sequence is TGTGCCAGCAGTTCTCAGGGGGGGAACTACGAGCAGTACTTC. Residues: CASSSQGGNYEQYF.

This chain uses TRBV7-9 with TRBJ1-2; D is possibly TRBD1 (5 bases). Deletions cut 4 bases from V and 5 bases from J, with 14 bases between. The CDR3 totals 14 residues. Germline V CDR1 and CDR2: SEHNR, FQNEAQ (reference sequence). CDR3 loop: CASSSITDRYGYTF. In nucleotides, the CDR3 is TGTGCCAGCAGCTCAATAACTGACAGATATGGCTACACCTTC.

This clone came up a few times. The genes are TRBV29-1 and TRBJ1-1; weak D call: TRBD1 (6 bases). CDR3 size: 13 residues. V dropped 3 bases and J dropped 0 bases, with 8 bases sitting between them. Germline CDR1 SQVTM, CDR2 ANQGSEA. CDR3 protein: CSVDGTMNTEAFF. The CDR3 DNA reads TGCAGCGTTGACGGGACAATGAACACTGAAGCTTTCTTT.

The count of this clone is one. The J gene is TRBJ2-7, the V gene TRBV6-6; 7 bases map to TRBD1. The germline V gene has CDR1 MNHNY and CDR2 SVGAGI (reference sequence). CDR3 size: 15 residues. V lost 10 bases to trimming and J lost 0 bases; unmatched junction nucleotides: 12. The CDR3 DNA reads TGTGCCACCCAGTCCAAACAGGGGAGCTCCTACGAGCAGTACTTC. The encoded protein is CATQSKQGSSYEQYF.

The gene calls are TRBV5-1 and TRBJ2-5; TRBD2 aligns across 9 bases. CDR3 length: 16 amino acids. The V gene's germline CDR1 is SGHRS and CDR2 YFSETQ. The J segment lost 0 bases and the V segment lost 1 base, leaving 4 bases of the junction unmatched. The chain's CDR3 is CASSLHPSGDQETQYF. DNA for the CDR3: TGCGCCAGCAGCTTGCATCCTAGCGGGGACCAAGAGACCCAGTACTTC. Together with reference TRBV5-1 and TRBJ2-5, the CDR3 gives the full variable domain: KAGVTQTPRYLIKTRGQQVTLSCSPISGHRSVSWYQQTPGQGLQFLFEYFSETQRNKGNFPGRFSGRQFSNSRSEMNVSTLELGDSALYLCASSLHPSGDQETQYFGPGTRLLVL.

The V and J genes are TRBV20-1 and TRBJ2-2, with no clear D. V lost 3 bases to trimming and J lost 1 base, with 0 bases between them. The germline gives CDR1 DFQATT, CDR2 SNEGSKA (reference sequence). The CDR3 runs to 11 residues. The CDR3 sequence: CSARNTGELFF. In DNA, the CDR3 is TGCAGTGCTAGGAACACCGGGGAGCTGTTTTTT.

This clone was detected only once. The gene calls are TRBV2 and TRBJ2-2; D uncertain. Trimming removed 3 bases at V and 5 bases at J, with 10 bases between. Looked up from germline, CDR1 is SNHLY and CDR2 is FYNNEI. There are 14 residues in the CDR3. The CDR3 protein is CASSDTHSTGELFF. CDR3 DNA sequence: TGTGCCAGCAGTGATACCCACTCTACCGGGGAGCTGTTTTTT.

This chain joins TRBV5-1 and TRBJ2-3; D is uncertain. The ends were cut back, 4 bases at V and 2 bases at J, with 11 bases in the middle. The CDR3 is made up of 14 amino acids. The germline CDR1 and CDR2 sequences are SGHRS and YFSETQ. This chain's CDR3 is CASSPGSYTDTQYF. The CDR3 bases are TGCGCCAGCAGCCCCGGGTCCTACACAGATACGCAGTATTTT.

V gene TRBV6-1 combines with J gene TRBJ2-7; 10 bases are shared with TRBD2. Germline V CDR1 and CDR2: MNHNS, SASEGT. The CDR3 length is 16 residues. Trimming removed 2 bases from V and 2 bases from J; junction bases left unmatched: 6. CDR3 nucleotide sequence: TGTGCCAGCAGTGAACGGATAGCGGGAGGTCCCTACGAGCAGTACTTC. Its protein product is CASSERIAGGPYEQYF.

V is TRBV6-4 and J is TRBJ2-1, with D possibly TRBD1 on 5 matching bases. V lost 8 bases to trimming and J lost 10 bases, with 18 bases between them. CDR1 and CDR2 from the germline V gene are MRHNA and SNTAGT. The CDR3 loop spans 13 amino acids. The CDR3 loop reads CASGVTGSNEQFF. As DNA, the CDR3 is TGTGCCAGCGGGGTTACAGGATCCAACGAGCAGTTCTTC.